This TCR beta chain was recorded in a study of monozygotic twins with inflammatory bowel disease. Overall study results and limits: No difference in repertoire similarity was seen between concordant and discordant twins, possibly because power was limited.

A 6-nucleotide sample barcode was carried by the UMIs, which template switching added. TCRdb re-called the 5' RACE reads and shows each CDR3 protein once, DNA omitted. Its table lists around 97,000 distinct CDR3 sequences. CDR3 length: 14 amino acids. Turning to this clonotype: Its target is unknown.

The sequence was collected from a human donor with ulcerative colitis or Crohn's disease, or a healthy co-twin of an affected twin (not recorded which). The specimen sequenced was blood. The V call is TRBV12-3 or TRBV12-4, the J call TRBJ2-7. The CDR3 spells CASSSDRSLYEQYF.